A single sample is the source of the 18 T cell receptor beta chains below, sequenced in a study. TCRdb fed the 5' RACE reads into MiXCR, producing one record per CDR3 protein. The repertoire includes around 50,000 distinct CDR3 sequences, 25% to 35% of them detected once, and approximately 3% sits in the top ten. Sequenced: tumor-infiltrating memory CD4+ T cells sorted from the breast tumor. Subset specified: memory CD4+ T cells, CD4+CD45RO+CD25-. These receptors originate from a female donor with breast cancer.

This clonotype was seen more than once but under ten times. The chain links TRBV20-1 to TRBJ2-2; 11 nucleotides align to TRBD2. The CDR3 spans 16 residues. Germline V gives CDR1 DFQATT, CDR2 SNEGSKA (reference sequence). J lost 1 base, V lost 2 bases, and 3 bases had no gene match. Written as DNA, the CDR3 is TGCAGTGCTAGACGTGGACTAGCGGGGAACACCGGGGAGCTGTTTTTT. Its protein is CSARRGLAGNTGELFF.

This chain joins TRBV6-2 or TRBV6-3 and TRBJ1-1; D may be TRBD1 (5 bases). This CDR3 is built from 17 residues. V lost 0 bases and J lost 0, with 14 bases in between. Germline V gene lookup returns CDR1 MNHEY and CDR2 SVGEGT. CDR3 DNA: TGTGCCAGCAGTTACTCGATGAGGGGAAGGATGAACACTGAAGCTTTCTTT. Its translation is CASSYSMRGRMNTEAFF.

This clonotype was detected only a few times. The chain carries TRBV10-3 and TRBJ1-2; no reliable D call. With 7 bases removed from V and 3 bases from J, the gap between germline ends came to 12 bases. The CDR3 is 13 amino acids. CDR1 and CDR2 (germline): ENHRY, SYGVKD. The CDR3 nucleotides are TGTGCCATCACGGAAAGGCAGGACTATGGCTACACCTTC. Translation gives CAITERQDYGYTF.

This clonotype has just a few counts. One end of the junction fails to match germline, which may point to a read error. The chain employs TRBV7-6 and TRBJ2-1; 9 bases line up with TRBD2. Germline-derived CDR1 and CDR2 are SGHVS and FNYEAQ. The CDR3 sequence is 16 residues long. The CDR3 protein is CASSPRAASGTDEQLF. In DNA, the CDR3 is TGTGCCAGCAGCCCCAGGGCGGCTAGCGGGACCGATGAGCAGCTCTTC.

Remarks on this clonotype: At one of its ends the junction is not consistent with the germline gene, which may arise from a read error. The rearrangement uses TRBV6-5 and TRBJ1-1; D perhaps matches TRBD1 (5 bases). In germline, CDR1 is MNHEY, CDR2 SVGAGI. This CDR3 spans 13 amino acids. The CDR3, as DNA: TGTGCCAGCAGTTATTCAGGGTATACTGAAGCTTTCTTC. Encoded protein: CASSYSGYTEAFF.

About this clonotype: The conserved closing phenylalanine or tryptophan is absent in this CDR3, likely reflecting a read error. The chain is built from TRBV29-1 and TRBJ2-1; D remains ambiguous. V was cut by 3 bases and J by 5 bases, with 2 bases left in between. Per germline, CDR1 SQVTM and CDR2 ANQGSEA. The CDR3 is 10 residues long. The CDR3 protein is CSVENNEQFY. The DNA of the CDR3 is TGCAGCGTTGAGAACAATGAGCAGTTCTAC.

CDR3 nucleotides: TGTGCCAGCAGTGAAGCAAGAGGCCAGGGTGGCTACACCTTC. It is translated as CASSEARGQGGYTF. This sequence joins TRBV6-1 and TRBJ1-2; maybe TRBD1 (5 bases). This CDR3 has 14 amino acids. Looked up from germline, CDR1 is MNHNS and CDR2 is SASEGT. V was shortened by 0 bases and J by 7 bases, with 12 bases between the two germline ends.

This clonotype was counted between two and nine times. This rearrangement joins TRBV20-1 to TRBJ2-7, with D perhaps given as TRBD1 or TRBD2 (5 bases each). The CDR3 is 12 amino acids. Germline V gene data show CDR1 as DFQATT and CDR2 as SNEGSKA (reference sequence). Trimming removed 6 bases at V and 1 base at J, with 10 bases between. The CDR3 loop reads CSAPGPSYEQYF. CDR3 DNA: TGCAGTGCCCCGGGACCGTCCTACGAGCAGTACTTC.

This chain connects TRBV7-2 to TRBJ2-5, with TRBD2 matching over 11 bases. This CDR3 is built from 14 residues. The junction had 8 bases not matched to a gene; V was cut back by 5 bases and J by 9 bases. From germline, CDR1 is SGHTA and CDR2 FQGNSA. The CDR3: CASSPGLAVGAQYF. In nucleotides, the CDR3 is TGTGCCAGCAGCCCGGGACTAGCGGTTGGGGCCCAGTACTTC.

This clonotype was counted a few times. The chain couples TRBV7-8 to TRBJ1-4, with 8 bases aligning to TRBD1. Germline loops: CDR1 SGHVS, CDR2 FQNEAQ. The CDR3 covers 13 residues. J lost 6 bases, V lost 5 bases, and 2 bases had no gene match. The CDR3 DNA reads TGTGCCAGCAGCCTGGACAGGGATGAAAAACTGTTTTTT. The encoded protein is CASSLDRDEKLFF.

The chain has TRBV4-3 and TRBJ2-1, with unresolved D. Germline CDR1 is LGHNA and CDR2 is YSLEER. V was pared by 1 base and J by 5 bases, with 9 bases between. CDR3 size: 14 residues. CDR3 nucleotide sequence: TGCGCCAGCAGCCAAGTGTCTGGAAACAATGAGCAGTTCTTC. This translates into CASSQVSGNNEQFF.

The chain has TRBV29-1 and TRBJ2-5; D might be TRBD2 (5 bases). The CDR3 covers 11 residues. Trimming left V 4 bases short and J 9 bases short, with 12 bases between. Germline V gene lookup returns CDR1 SQVTM and CDR2 ANQGSEA. DNA for the CDR3: TGCAGCGTTGCGAAGGGCGGGTCCCAGTACTTC. As protein: CSVAKGGSQYF.

As concerns this clonotype: This may be a read error: a much more frequent sequence differs by one nucleotide. This rearrangement joins TRBV7-9 to TRBJ2-5; D tentatively reads TRBD1 or TRBD2 (5 bases each). V was pared by 5 bases and J by 7 bases, with 20 bases between. The V gene's germline CDR1 is SEHNR and CDR2 FQNEAQ (reference sequence). This CDR3 comprises 15 residues. In nucleotides, the CDR3 is TGTGCCAGCAGCCCCCATAGGGGCCGGGAAGGGACCCAGTACTTC. Translating gives CASSPHRGREGTQYF.

This clonotype showed up just a few times. One base away lies a much larger clone, so this may be a sequencing read error. V and J are TRBV5-1 and TRBJ2-2; perhaps TRBD1 as D (7 bases). The CDR3 contains 15 residues. CDR1 SGHRS and CDR2 YFSETQ come from the germline V gene. The CDR3 DNA is TGCGCCAGCAGCTTAGGGGGCGCCCCGGCCGGGGGGCTGTTTTTT. Its protein product is CASSLGGAPAGGLFF.

This clonotype showed up just a few times. The V call is TRBV29-1, the J call TRBJ2-5; D is unclear. This CDR3 has 11 amino acids. Germline CDR1 SQVTM, CDR2 ANQGSEA. Trimming took off 7 bases at V and 4 bases at J, with 10 bases between the two ends. The CDR3, as DNA: TGCAGCGCAATTTGGGGAGAGACCCAGTACTTC. Protein product: CSAIWGETQYF.

The V and J genes are TRBV29-1 and TRBJ2-7; maybe TRBD2 (6 bases). V shed 5 bases and J shed 6 bases, with 17 bases lying between them. CDR3 length: 13 residues. Germline loops: CDR1 SQVTM, CDR2 ANQGSEA. The CDR3 loop is CSVSGLFAAEQYF. The CDR3 DNA reads TGCAGCGTTTCGGGACTTTTCGCTGCCGAGCAGTACTTC.

This clonotype was seen at least ten times. CDR3 in amino acids: CASSLVRWETQYF. The CDR3 DNA reads TGTGCCAGCAGTTTAGTTAGATGGGAGACCCAGTACTTC. The J gene is TRBJ2-5, the V gene TRBV12-3 or TRBV12-4; the D is unclear. The germline V and J ends were trimmed by 1 base and 5 bases, with 8 bases remaining between them. This CDR3 is 13 amino acids long.

This clonotype was recorded at least ten times. The chain is built from TRBV7-2 and TRBJ1-4; D not certain. The length of the CDR3 is 13 residues. Per germline, CDR1 SGHTA and CDR2 FQGNSA. V was pared by 3 bases and J by 8 bases, with 10 bases between. The CDR3 region is CASSFYLSEKLFF. Written as DNA, the CDR3 is TGTGCCAGCAGCTTTTACCTGTCGGAAAAACTGTTTTTT.